These 31 T cell receptor beta chains came from one sample sequenced in a study of beta chain features in type 1 diabetes. Every bit of the isolated RNA underwent reverse transcription, so sequencing read expressed TCRB transcripts. Produced via immunoSEQ multiplex PCR; TCRdb's table is partial and in-frame only. In the table there are around 200,000 clones, approximately 13% of which are singletons. Material: central memory CD4+ T cells from blood. The receptors originated from a woman aged 18-29 years in good health.

The chain couples TRBV2 to TRBJ2-3, with TRBD2 as a possible D gene (6 bases). Deletions cut 5 bases from V and 0 bases from J, with 12 bases between. There are 15 residues in the CDR3. Germline V gene sequence: CDR1 SNHLY, CDR2 FYNNEI. CDR3 DNA sequence: TGTGCCAGCAGTTGGGACTCCCCTAGCACAGATACGCAGTATTTT. As protein: CASSWDSPSTDTQYF.

This clone turned up a few times. The chain couples TRBV28 to TRBJ1-5, with 9 bases lining up with TRBD1. The CDR3 spans 16 residues. The V gene end was trimmed by 6 bases and the J gene end by 3 bases; junction bases not matched to a gene: 9. Germline lookup yields CDR1 MDHEN and CDR2 SYDVKM. The CDR3 DNA reads TGTGCCAGCAGCCTGCCGACAGGGGGTTACAATCAGCCCCAGCATTTT. This codes for CASSLPTGGYNQPQHF.

The rearrangement uses TRBV28 and TRBJ2-7; D unclear. Trimming left V 4 bases short and J 0 bases short, with 13 bases between. From germline, CDR1 is MDHEN and CDR2 SYDVKM. CDR3 length: 15 amino acids. DNA of the CDR3: TGTGCCAGCAGTTCGGGTGGCGAGAGCTCCTACGAGCAGTACTTC. Protein sequence: CASSSGGESSYEQYF.

This clone was detected only a few times. The CDR3 region is CASSATSARPRNEQFF. The CDR3 nucleotides read TGTGCCAGCAGCGCGACTAGCGCAAGGCCTCGGAATGAGCAGTTCTTC. V gene TRBV28 combines with J gene TRBJ2-1; 8 bases map to TRBD2. J lost 7 bases, V lost 6 bases, and 14 bases had no gene match. CDR1 is MDHEN and CDR2 is SYDVKM in the germline V gene. The CDR3 totals 16 residues.

This clone was counted only a few times. The rearrangement links TRBV2 to TRBJ2-3; 12 bases map to TRBD2. Per germline, CDR1 SNHLY and CDR2 FYNNEI. The CDR3 totals 18 residues. V trimming: 5 bases; J trimming: 2 bases; junction bases outside the gene matches: 11. CDR3 bases: TGTGCCAGCAGTCAGACTAGCGGGAGAAGGGGGCACACAGATACGCAGTATTTT. This codes for CASSQTSGRRGHTDTQYF.

This clone has more than one count but fewer than ten. The V and J genes are TRBV2 and TRBJ2-2; D is perhaps TRBD1 (6 bases). Germline-derived CDR1 and CDR2 are SNHLY and FYNNEI. This CDR3 region has 14 residues. Trimming stripped 3 bases from V and 5 bases from J, with 10 bases between. CDR3 sequence: CASSDQGWTGELFF. The CDR3 DNA reads as TGTGCCAGCAGTGATCAGGGGTGGACCGGGGAGCTGTTTTTT.

This rearrangement joins TRBV13 to TRBJ1-1; 7 bases line up with TRBD1. Trimming took 3 bases from V and 2 from J; bases not matched to a gene: 3. This CDR3 is 14 amino acids long. CDR1 is PRHDT and CDR2 is FYEKMQ in the germline V gene (reference sequence). The CDR3 here is CASSLGQLNTEAFF. DNA for the CDR3: TGTGCCAGCAGCTTGGGACAGTTAAACACTGAAGCTTTCTTT. Complete variable domain (other parts from reference TRBV13 and TRBJ1-1): AAGVIQSPRHLIKEKRETATLKCYPIPRHDTVYWYQQGPGQDPQFLISFYEKMQSDKGSIPDRFSAQQFSDYHSELNMSSLELGDSALYFCASSLGQLNTEAFFGQGTRLTVV.

There are many counts of this clone. The chain links TRBV27 to TRBJ2-7; D is unclear. Germline CDR1 is MNHEY and CDR2 is SMNVEV (reference sequence). Between the trimmed V and J ends, which lost 7 bases and 1 base, there was a span of 14 bases. The CDR3 runs 14 residues. CDR3 protein: CASKSGRLSYEQYF. In DNA form, the CDR3 reads TGTGCCAGCAAATCAGGTCGGCTTTCCTACGAGCAGTACTTC.

This clone occurred a few times. The gene calls are TRBV15 and TRBJ1-5; D gene uncertain. Trimming shortened V by 3 bases and J by 4 bases, and 7 bases separated the two germline ends. Germline values: CDR1 LNHNV, CDR2 YYDKDF (reference sequence). The CDR3 totals 13 residues. The CDR3 here is CATSSQVNQPQHF. The CDR3 DNA sequence: TGTGCCACCAGCAGTCAGGTAAATCAGCCCCAGCATTTT.

This clone has more than one count but fewer than ten. The chain combines TRBV2 with TRBJ2-3; 7 nucleotides align to TRBD2. The CDR3 loop spans 14 amino acids. Germline V gives CDR1 SNHLY, CDR2 FYNNEI. The trim removed 2 bases at V and 2 bases at J, leaving 1 base unmatched. The CDR3 spells CASSESGNTDTQYF. The CDR3 nucleotides are TGTGCCAGCAGTGAAAGCGGGAACACAGATACGCAGTATTTT. The entire variable domain, with the rest obtained from reference TRBV2 and TRBJ2-3, is as follows: EPEVTQTPSHQVTQMGQEVILRCVPISNHLYFYWYRQILGQKVEFLVSFYNNEISEKSEIFDDQFSVERPDGSNFTLKIRSTKLEDSAMYFCASSESGNTDTQYFGPGTRLTVL.

This clone was seen only a few times. The chain couples TRBV5-1 to TRBJ1-1; D unresolved. CDR3 length: 16 residues. Germline loops: CDR1 SGHRS, CDR2 YFSETQ. Trimming cost V 0 bases and J 4 bases, with 16 bases left between them. The CDR3 DNA sequence: TGCGCCAGCAGCTTGGTGGCGGGGAGCTTGTCCACTGAAGCTTTCTTT. Its protein product is CASSLVAGSLSTEAFF.

This clone was detected only a few times. At one end, the junction sequence differs from germline, possibly due to a read error. The chain has TRBV2 and TRBJ2-5; TRBD1 might be the D (6 bases). The CDR3 extends over 15 amino acids. The V gene's germline CDR1 is SNHLY and CDR2 FYNNEI. The CDR3 sequence is CASSKAGTSQETQYF. CDR3 DNA sequence: TGTGCCAGCAGTAAAGCCGGGACAAGCCAAGAGACCCAGTACTTC.

The chain has TRBV28 and TRBJ2-1, with 9 bases aligning to TRBD2. Trimming at V came to 4 bases and at J to 6 bases, leaving 7 bases not matched to a gene. CDR3 size: 15 residues. The germline CDR1 and CDR2 sequences are MDHEN and SYDVKM. CDR3 amino acids: CASSSGGRASNEQFF. The CDR3 bases are TGTGCCAGCAGTTCCGGCGGGAGGGCCTCCAATGAGCAGTTCTTC.

This clone was observed a handful of times. V and J are TRBV4-2 and TRBJ2-2; 13 bases fit TRBD2. The CDR3 contains 17 residues. V trimming: 0 bases; J trimming: 9 bases; junction bases outside the gene matches: 7. Germline V gives CDR1 LGHNA, CDR2 YNFKEQ. Here the CDR3 DNA reads TGTGCCAGCAGCCAAGATCTACTAGCGGGAGGGGAGAGGGAGCTGTTTTTT. Amino acids: CASSQDLLAGGERELFF.

In its sample, this clone was seen a few times. The chain uses TRBV28 and TRBJ1-5, with 9 bases lining up with TRBD1. The CDR3 loop spans 14 amino acids. Trimming removed 3 bases from V and 6 bases from J; junction bases left unmatched: 3. In germline, CDR1 is MDHEN, CDR2 SYDVKM. CDR3 bases: TGTGCCAGCAGTTTGGGGGACAGGGTTCAGCCCCAGCATTTT. This encodes CASSLGDRVQPQHF. The full variable domain, rest sourced from reference TRBV28 and TRBJ1-5, is DVKVTQSSRYLVKRTGEKVFLECVQDMDHENMFWYRQDPGLGLRLIYFSYDVKMKEKGDIPEGYSVSREKKERFSLILESASTNQTSMYLCASSLGDRVQPQHFGDGTRLSIL.

This clone was detected many times. This chain connects TRBV29-1 to TRBJ2-2, with 12 nucleotides matching TRBD1. Germline CDR1 reads SQVTM; CDR2 reads ANQGSEA. V trimming: 2 bases; J trimming: 3 bases; junction bases outside the gene matches: 4. This CDR3 spans 16 amino acids. CDR3 bases: TGCAGCGTTGAACGCGGGACAGGGGGCGACACCGGGGAGCTGTTTTTT. Translating gives CSVERGTGGDTGELFF.

This clone appeared a few times. The V call is TRBV7-9, the J call TRBJ2-1; the match to TRBD2 covers 12 bases. Germline-derived CDR1 and CDR2 are SEHNR and FQNEAQ (reference sequence). The CDR3 runs 17 residues. V dropped 0 bases and J dropped 4; count of bases not matched to a gene: 4. The DNA for the CDR3 is TGTGCCAGCAGCTTAGCAGGGACTAGCGGGCGATACAATGAGCAGTTCTTC. Amino acid sequence: CASSLAGTSGRYNEQFF. The full variable domain, completed using reference TRBV7-9 and TRBJ2-1, is DTGVSQNPRHKITKRGQNVTFRCDPISEHNRLYWYRQTLGQGPEFLTYFQNEAQLEKSRLLSDRFSAERPKGSFSTLEIQRTEQGDSAMYLCASSLAGTSGRYNEQFFGPGTRLTVL.

V usage is TRBV7-9 and J usage is TRBJ1-1; D call uncertain. Between the trimmed V and J ends, which lost 3 bases and 3 bases, there was a span of 8 bases. The CDR3 loop spans 13 amino acids. Germline-derived CDR1 and CDR2 are SEHNR and FQNEAQ (reference sequence). CDR3 protein: CASSLNGDTEAFF. The CDR3 region has the DNA TGTGCCAGCAGCTTGAACGGGGACACTGAAGCTTTCTTT.

Only a few counts were recorded for this clone. The chain combines TRBV15 with TRBJ1-5; no clear D gene. V was clipped by 5 bases and J by 4 bases, with 15 bases between them. Germline CDR1 reads LNHNV; CDR2 reads YYDKDF (reference sequence). CDR3 length: 15 residues. CDR3 nucleotide sequence: TGTGCCACCAGCCCCGTCGACGAGGGTAATCAGCCCCAGCATTTT. It translates to CATSPVDEGNQPQHF.

In this sample, this clone turned up a few times. This chain connects TRBV5-1 to TRBJ2-5; 11 bases align to TRBD2. Germline lookup yields CDR1 SGHRS and CDR2 YFSETQ. J was trimmed by 5 bases and V by 0 bases; bases with no gene match: 3. The CDR3 is 15 residues long. CDR3 loop: CASSLVGTSGETQYF. In DNA form, the CDR3 reads TGCGCCAGCAGCTTGGTGGGGACTAGCGGCGAGACCCAGTACTTC.

This clone has just a few counts. The V gene is TRBV4-3, the J gene TRBJ1-3, with unresolved D. CDR3 size: 16 residues. Trimming removed 0 bases at V and 0 bases at J, with 9 bases between. Germline CDR1 is LGHNA and CDR2 is YSLEER. The CDR3 loop reads CASSQDRRFSGNTIYF. DNA for the CDR3: TGCGCCAGCAGCCAAGATCGGAGATTCTCTGGAAACACCATATATTTT.

This clone appeared a few times. The V call is TRBV7-2, the J call TRBJ2-7, with 11 nucleotides matching TRBD1. The trim removed 5 bases at V and 2 bases at J, leaving 5 bases unmatched. The germline gives CDR1 SGHTA, CDR2 FQGNSA. The CDR3 is 15 residues long. This chain's CDR3 is CASSKDRGRTYEQYF. CDR3 in DNA: TGTGCCAGCAGCAAGGACAGGGGGCGCACCTACGAGCAGTACTTC.

Written as DNA, the CDR3 is TGTGCCAGCAGCCAAGATCCGGGACAGGGAGGGGGTGAGCAGTTCTTC. Its protein is CASSQDPGQGGGEQFF. This chain joins TRBV4-2 and TRBJ2-1, with TRBD1 matching 9 bases. The CDR3 sequence is 16 residues long. Germline CDR1 is LGHNA and CDR2 is YNFKEQ. J gave up 9 bases and V 0 bases, and 9 bases lay outside the gene matches.

This chain's CDR3 is CASTPGYQTYEQYF. The CDR3 coding sequence is TGTGCCAGCACACCCGGATACCAGACTTACGAGCAGTACTTC. The rearrangement joins TRBV19 to TRBJ2-7; no definite D call. The V gene's germline CDR1 is LNHDA and CDR2 SQIVND (reference sequence). This CDR3 has 14 amino acids. V was shortened by 9 bases and J by 4 bases, with 19 bases between the two germline ends. Using reference TRBV19 and TRBJ2-7 for the parts outside the CDR3, the full variable domain is DGGITQSPKYLFRKEGQNVTLSCEQNLNHDAMYWYRQDPGQGLRLIYYSQIVNDFQKGDIAEGYSVSREKKESFPLTVTSAQKNPTAFYLCASTPGYQTYEQYFGPGTRLTVT.

This clone turned up a few times. The chain recombines TRBV2 with TRBJ2-3; unclear D gene. Trimming removed 6 bases at V and 2 bases at J, with 6 bases between. The CDR3 sequence is 12 residues long. Germline V gene lookup returns CDR1 SNHLY and CDR2 FYNNEI. CDR3 nucleotide sequence: TGTGCCAGCAGACCTAACACAGATACGCAGTATTTT. This codes for CASRPNTDTQYF.

This clone was seen a handful of times. The V call is TRBV7-2, the J call TRBJ2-1; a weak D match, TRBD1 (6 bases). Deletions cut 3 bases from V and 9 bases from J, with 12 bases between. The germline V gene encodes CDR1 SGHTA and CDR2 FQGNSA. CDR3 length equals 13 residues. The DNA for the CDR3 is TGTGCCAGCAGCTTCTGGACAGTGAGTGAGCAGTTCTTC. It encodes CASSFWTVSEQFF.

This clone was seen only a few times. V usage is TRBV13 and J usage is TRBJ1-4, with TRBD1 matching over 8 bases. The J segment lost 10 bases and the V segment lost 4 bases, leaving 8 bases of the junction unmatched. Germline assignment: CDR1 PRHDT and CDR2 FYEKMQ (reference sequence). The CDR3 totals 14 residues. The chain's CDR3 is CASSSRDRIGKLFF. The CDR3 nucleotides are TGTGCCAGCAGCTCCCGGGACAGGATCGGAAAACTGTTTTTT.

This clone was seen more than once but under ten times. The chain recombines TRBV19 with TRBJ2-1, with a possible D match to TRBD2 (6 bases). CDR3 length: 16 amino acids. Trimming cost V 5 bases and J 3 bases, with 17 bases left between them. Germline V CDR1 and CDR2: LNHDA, SQIVND (reference sequence). CDR3 sequence (DNA): TGTGCCAGTAGTGCCCCCTCCCAGGAGGGCTACAATGAGCAGTTCTTC. This sequence encodes CASSAPSQEGYNEQFF.

The chain employs TRBV5-4 and TRBJ2-5; weak D call: TRBD1 (6 bases). The CDR3 runs 14 residues. Trimming stripped 0 bases from V and 1 base from J, with 7 bases between. Germline CDR1 SGHNT, CDR2 YYREEE (reference sequence). CDR3 residues: CASSLGGPQETQYF. The CDR3 DNA follows: TGTGCCAGCAGCTTGGGGGGGCCCCAAGAGACCCAGTACTTC.

The sample holds a few counts of this clone. In DNA form, the CDR3 reads TGTGCCAGCAGTGTTGTGGGACTAGTCGCCGGGGAGCTGTTTTTT. It codes for CASSVVGLVAGELFF. The chain recombines TRBV2 with TRBJ2-2; 8 nucleotides line up with TRBD2. The germline CDR1 and CDR2 sequences are SNHLY and FYNNEI. This CDR3 is 15 amino acids long. The J segment lost 6 bases and the V segment lost 4 bases, leaving 7 bases of the junction unmatched.

The chain combines TRBV28 with TRBJ2-5, with 8 positions matching TRBD1. The length of the CDR3 is 14 residues. Trimming took 3 bases from V and 7 from J; bases not matched to a gene: 7. CDR1 and CDR2 from the germline V gene are MDHEN and SYDVKM. The CDR3 loop is CASSFYRGERTQYF. The CDR3 nucleotides are TGTGCCAGCAGTTTTTACAGGGGGGAGAGGACCCAGTACTTC.